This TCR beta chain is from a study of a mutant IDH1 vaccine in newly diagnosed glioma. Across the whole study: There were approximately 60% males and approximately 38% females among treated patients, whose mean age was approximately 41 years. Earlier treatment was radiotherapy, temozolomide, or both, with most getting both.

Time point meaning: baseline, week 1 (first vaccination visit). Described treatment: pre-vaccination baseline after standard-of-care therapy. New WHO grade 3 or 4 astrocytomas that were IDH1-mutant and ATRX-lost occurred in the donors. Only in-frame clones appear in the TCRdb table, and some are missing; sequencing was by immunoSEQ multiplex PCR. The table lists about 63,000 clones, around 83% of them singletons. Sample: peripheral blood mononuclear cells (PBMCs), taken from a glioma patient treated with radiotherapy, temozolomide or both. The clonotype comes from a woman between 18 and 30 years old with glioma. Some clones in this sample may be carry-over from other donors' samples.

The CDR3 loop is CASSPGPGYGETQYF. CDR3 nucleotide sequence: TGCGCCAGCAGCCCTGGTCCAGGGTATGGCGAGACCCAGTACTTC. The gene calls are TRBV5-1 and TRBJ2-5, with a weak D call TRBD1 (5 bases). CDR3 length: 15 residues. Germline CDR1 SGHRS, CDR2 YFSETQ. Trimming cost V 4 bases and J 5 bases, with 18 bases left between them.